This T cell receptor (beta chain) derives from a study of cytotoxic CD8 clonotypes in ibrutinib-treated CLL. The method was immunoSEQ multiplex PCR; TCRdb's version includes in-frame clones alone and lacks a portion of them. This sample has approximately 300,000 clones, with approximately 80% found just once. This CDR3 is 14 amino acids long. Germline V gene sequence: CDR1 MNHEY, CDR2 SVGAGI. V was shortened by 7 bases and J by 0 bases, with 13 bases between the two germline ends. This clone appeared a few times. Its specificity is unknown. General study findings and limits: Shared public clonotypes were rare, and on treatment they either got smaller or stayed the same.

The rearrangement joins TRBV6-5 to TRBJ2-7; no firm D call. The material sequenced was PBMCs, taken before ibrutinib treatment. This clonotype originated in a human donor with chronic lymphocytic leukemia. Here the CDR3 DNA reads TGTGCCAGCAAGCCCAGGTGGGACTCCTACGAGCAGTACTTC. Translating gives CASKPRWDSYEQYF.